The 32 T cell receptor beta chains reported below all come from one sample, sequenced in a study of T cell clonality in common variable immunodeficiency (dated by TCRdb to about 2015). To prepare the library, the immunoSEQ multiplex PCR assay was applied. As stored in TCRdb, this immuneACCESS dataset retains in-frame rearrangements with V and J assigned. A fraction of the clones does not appear; measured against another copy, unresolved V genes explain less than half of the discrepancy, and the remainder lacks a known reason. The sample features tens of thousands of clones, and none is a singleton. Clones ranked in the top ten supply 1.7% of the sample. Sample: peripheral blood mononuclear cells. The receptor source for this set is a person aged 18 to 70 in good health.

This clone was recorded many times. The sequenced fragment ends 3 residues before the CDR3 boundary, so the rest is inferred from the germline J gene. V gene TRBV4-2 combines with J gene TRBJ1-1, with TRBD1 identical over 7 bases. The ends lost 5 bases at V and 4 bases at J; junction bases unmatched: 10. From germline, CDR1 is LGHNA and CDR2 YNFKEQ. This CDR3 is built from 15 residues. CDR3 amino acids: CASSSRTGRSTEAFF. CDR3 DNA (partial): TGTGCCAGCAGCTCGCGGACAGGTCGGAGCACTGAA.

In this sample, this clone turned up many times. The missing CDR3 end, 3 residues past where the read stops, is filled in from the germline J gene. The genes are TRBV19 and TRBJ2-2; a weak D match, TRBD2 (7 bases). The germline CDR1 and CDR2 sequences are LNHDA and SQIVND (reference sequence). The CDR3 contains 18 residues. Trimming shortened V by 4 bases and J by 0 bases, and 18 bases separated the two germline ends. The chain's CDR3 is CASSRRGAGGTNTGELFF. Incomplete CDR3 DNA: TGTGCCAGTAGTAGACGGGGGGCTGGGGGGACGAACACCGGGGAG.

This clone was detected many times. The observed sequence ends 3 residues before the CDR3 terminus, with the missing tail filled in from the germline J gene. The chain recombines TRBV29-1 with TRBJ2-7; a weak D match, TRBD1 (6 bases). Trimming took off 4 bases at V and 5 bases at J, with 18 bases between the two ends. This CDR3 spans 14 amino acids. Germline CDR1 SQVTM, CDR2 ANQGSEA. CDR3 residues: CSVVGAPTVDEQYF. Partial CDR3 DNA: TGCAGCGTTGTGGGGGCGCCGACCGTGGACGAG.

This clone came up many times. The CDR3 goes on 3 residues after the read ends, and that part is filled in from the germline J gene. The J gene is TRBJ2-3, the V gene TRBV7-9; D uncertain. CDR1 SEHNR and CDR2 FQNEAQ come from the germline V gene (reference sequence). V dropped 5 bases and J dropped 0 bases, with 6 bases sitting between them. The CDR3 has 13 residues. CDR3 sequence reads: CASSPESTDTQYF. Partial CDR3 DNA: TGTGCCAGCAGCCCAGAAAGCACAGATACG.

This clone occurred many times. The read is 3 residues too short to cover the CDR3 end, so that end is filled in from the germline J gene. This chain links TRBV7-3 with TRBJ1-5, with 8 bases aligning to TRBD1. The CDR3 is 13 residues long. Germline CDR1 SGHTA, CDR2 FQGTGA. The trim removed 8 bases at V and 4 bases at J, leaving 4 bases unmatched. The covered CDR3 bases are TGTGCCAGCCTTGGACAGGGAAATCAGCCC. This gives the protein CASLGQGNQP. The whole CDR3 protein reads CASLGQGNQPQHF.

This clone was found many times. The read terminates 3 residues before the CDR3 end, so the remaining end is supplied by the germline J gene. This rearrangement joins TRBV5-4 to TRBJ2-7, with 9 bases that match TRBD1. CDR1 is SGHNT, CDR2 YYREEE, per germline (reference sequence). The CDR3 has 14 amino acids. V lost 4 bases to trimming and J lost 3 bases; unmatched junction nucleotides: 5. CDR3 region: CASSGEGQGYEQYF. CDR3 DNA (partial): TGTGCCAGCAGCGGCGAGGGACAGGGCTACGAG.

This clone was recorded many times. With the read ending 3 residues before the CDR3 end, the germline J gene is used to fill in that end. The genes are TRBV29-1 and TRBJ2-1, with 10 bases identical to TRBD1. V was clipped by 1 base and J by 5 bases; unmatched bases: 5. The CDR3 is 15 amino acids. The V gene's germline CDR1 is SQVTM and CDR2 ANQGSEA. The covered CDR3 bases are TGCAGCGTTGAAGTGGGGGACAGGGGCGACAATGAG. It specifies CSVEVGDRGDNE. The CDR3 in full is CSVEVGDRGDNEQFF.

At least ten counts were recorded for this clone. The read ends 3 residues shy of where the CDR3 ends; the end is completed using the germline J gene. J is TRBJ1-1 and V is TRBV5-5; tentatively, D is TRBD1 (5 bases). Trimming removed 0 bases from V and 7 bases from J, with 16 bases in between. CDR1 and CDR2 (germline): SGHKS, YYEKEE (reference sequence). This CDR3 comprises 15 residues. This CDR3 reads CASSLGVGATGEAFF. The sequenced CDR3 bases are TGTGCCAGCAGCTTGGGCGTAGGGGCGACGGGTGAA. Supplemented by reference TRBV5-5 and TRBJ1-1, the full variable domain reads DAGVTQSPTHLIKTRGQQVTLRCSPISGHKSVSWYQQVLGQGPQFIFQYYEKEERGRGNFPDRFSARQFPNYSSELNVNALLLGDSALYLCASSLGVGATGEAFFGQGTRLTVV.

With respect to this clone: The CDR3 end is not reached by the read, which stops 3 residues before it; the germline J gene fills it in. The chain combines TRBV23-1 with TRBJ2-6, with unresolved D. TRBV23-1 is placed among ORFs of uncertain function. V dropped 3 bases and J dropped 4 bases, with 16 bases sitting between them. The CDR3 has 17 residues. CDR3 loop: CASSHFDTEEGANVLTF. The part of the CDR3 DNA that was read is TGCGCCAGCAGTCATTTCGACACAGAGGAAGGGGCCAACGTC.

This clone occurred many times. The read stops 3 residues short of the end of the CDR3; the missing end is completed from the germline J gene. The V call is TRBV6-2 or TRBV6-3, the J call TRBJ2-2, with D tentatively TRBD2 (5 bases). Trimming removed 6 bases at V and 1 base at J, with 6 bases between. Germline values: CDR1 MNHEY, CDR2 SVGEGT. CDR3 length: 13 residues. CDR3 residues: CASRTKNTGELFF. CDR3 bases read: TGTGCCAGCAGGACTAAGAACACCGGGGAG.

This clone was picked up many times. The observed sequence ends 3 residues before the CDR3 terminus, with the missing tail filled in from the germline J gene. The rearrangement links TRBV5-1 to TRBJ1-2, with D unclear. The CDR3 spans 16 residues. CDR1 is SGHRS and CDR2 is YFSETQ in the germline V gene. CDR3: CASSPNVRVASYEYTF. The CDR3 bases that were read are TGCGCCAGCAGCCCCAACGTGAGGGTTGCTTCCTACGAG.

This clone was detected ten times or more. Read sequence stops 3 residues before the CDR3 end, and the germline J gene provides the missing end. The chain is built from TRBV30 and TRBJ1-6; D perhaps matches TRBD1 (6 bases). Germline lookup yields CDR1 GTSNPN and CDR2 SVGIG (reference sequence). The CDR3 contains 14 residues. Trimming took off 5 bases at V and 7 bases at J, with 15 bases between the two ends. This chain's CDR3 is CAWVRPTGNSPLHF. The CDR3 DNA, read in part, is TGTGCCTGGGTACGACCAACAGGGAATTCACCC.

This clone occurred many times. Read sequence stops 3 residues before the CDR3 end, and the germline J gene provides the missing end. This chain joins TRBV12-3 or TRBV12-4 and TRBJ2-6; D is unresolved. This CDR3 has 13 residues. Trimming pared 5 bases from V and 2 bases from J, leaving 4 bases between. The sequenced CDR3 bases are TGTGCCAGCAGTCTAACTGGGGCCAACGTC. This codes for CASSLTGANV. From start to end, the CDR3 is CASSLTGANVLTF.

This clone was recorded at least ten times. The CDR3 sequence: CSVPTSGSYNEQFF. CDR3 DNA, as far as it was read: TGCAGCGTCCCGACTAGCGGGAGTTACAATGAG. This chain joins TRBV29-1 and TRBJ2-1; 12 nucleotides align to TRBD2. The DNA ends 3 residues before the CDR3 does, and the rest of the CDR3 is filled in from the germline J gene. CDR3 size: 14 residues. V was clipped by 6 bases and J by 4 bases; unmatched bases: 4. Germline-derived CDR1 and CDR2 are SQVTM and ANQGSEA.

The table lists this clone with many counts. The read ends 3 residues before the CDR3 terminus; that terminus is restored from the germline J gene. The V gene is TRBV2, the J gene TRBJ2-1; TRBD1 might be the D (6 bases). Germline loops: CDR1 SNHLY, CDR2 FYNNEI. V lost 3 bases and J 2 bases, leaving 8 bases between the germline ends. This CDR3 contains 14 residues. The part of the CDR3 DNA that was read is TGTGCCAGCAGTGACCGACAGGCCTACAATGAG. This sequence encodes CASSDRQAYNE. The complete CDR3 reads CASSDRQAYNEQFF.

This clone was detected ten times or more. The read comes to an end 3 residues before the CDR3 does, leaving the germline J gene to fill in the end. The rearrangement joins TRBV5-4 to TRBJ1-2; the D gene is possibly TRBD1 (6 bases). CDR3 length: 15 residues. Germline V gives CDR1 SGHNT, CDR2 YYREEE (reference sequence). Trimming took off 1 base at V and 2 bases at J, with 12 bases between the two ends. The CDR3 bases that were read are TGTGCCAGCAGCTTGTGGGACACGAAGAACTATGGC. Translation gives CASSLWDTKNYG. The entire CDR3 protein is CASSLWDTKNYGYTF.

This clone was seen repeatedly, ten times or more. Sequencing ends 3 residues short of the CDR3 end; the germline J gene provides the rest. The V gene is TRBV7-2, the J gene TRBJ2-2; D is ambiguous. Trimming shortened V by 4 bases and J by 5 bases, and 5 bases separated the two germline ends. Germline V gene lookup returns CDR1 SGHTA and CDR2 FQGNSA. CDR3 length equals 12 residues. The CDR3 protein is CASSSSTGELFF. The sequenced CDR3 bases are TGTGCCAGCAGCTCCTCTACCGGGGAG.

This clone was recorded at least ten times. The read ends 3 residues before the CDR3 terminus; that terminus is restored from the germline J gene. V is TRBV19 and J is TRBJ1-2, with 7 bases lining up with TRBD1. Germline CDR1 LNHDA, CDR2 SQIVND (reference sequence). The CDR3 length is 13 residues. The CDR3 here is CASSQTGSSGYTF. The covered CDR3 bases are TGTGCCAGTAGTCAGACAGGGTCCAGCGGC. Filled out from reference TRBV19 and TRBJ1-2, the complete variable domain reads DGGITQSPKYLFRKEGQNVTLSCEQNLNHDAMYWYRQDPGQGLRLIYYSQIVNDFQKGDIAEGYSVSREKKESFPLTVTSAQKNPTAFYLCASSQTGSSGYTFGSGTRLTVV.

This clone was seen at least ten times. The read comes to an end 3 residues before the CDR3 does, leaving the germline J gene to fill in the end. The V call is TRBV12-3 or TRBV12-4, the J call TRBJ2-2; TRBD2 agrees at 10 bases. V lost 5 bases and J lost 6; bases outside the gene matches: 3. The CDR3 is made up of 14 amino acids. CDR3 in amino acids: CASSPSGSAGELFF. The sequenced CDR3 bases are TGTGCCAGCAGTCCTAGCGGGAGTGCCGGGGAG.

The sample holds many counts of this clone. The CDR3 end falls 3 residues outside the read, so it is completed with the germline J gene. The chain links TRBV6-1 to TRBJ1-5; D may be TRBD1 (6 bases). The germline V gene has CDR1 MNHNS and CDR2 SASEGT. The CDR3 runs 15 residues. Trimming left V 2 bases short and J 0 bases short, with 8 bases between. CDR3 bases read: TGTGCCAGCAGTGAAAGACAGGTTAGCAATCAGCCC. This translates into CASSERQVSNQP. The full CDR3 is CASSERQVSNQPQHF.

Worth noting for this clone: The read terminates 3 residues before the CDR3 end, so the remaining end is supplied by the germline J gene. V is TRBV30 and J is TRBJ2-5, with 10 bases identical to TRBD2. V trimming: 3 bases; J trimming: 5 bases; junction bases outside the gene matches: 6. Per germline, CDR1 GTSNPN and CDR2 SVGIG (reference sequence). This CDR3 contains 14 residues. The CDR3 reads CAWSVLAGWETQYF. Partial CDR3 DNA: TGTGCCTGGAGCGTACTAGCGGGATGGGAGACC.

The table lists this clone with many counts. The CDR3 end is not reached by the read, which stops 3 residues before it; the germline J gene fills it in. V and J are TRBV6-2 or TRBV6-3 and TRBJ2-2; D call uncertain. V was cut by 2 bases and J by 1 base, with 5 bases left in between. CDR3 length: 14 amino acids. The germline V gene has CDR1 MNHEY and CDR2 SVGEGT. The sequenced CDR3 bases are TGTGCCAGCAGTTACCAGAGGAACACCGGGGAG. Protein sequence: CASSYQRNTGE. The CDR3 in full is CASSYQRNTGELFF.

Ten or more counts support this clone. The read stops 3 residues short of the end of the CDR3; the missing end is completed from the germline J gene. The gene calls are TRBV7-2 and TRBJ1-1; no clear D. Germline V gives CDR1 SGHTA, CDR2 FQGNSA. The CDR3 runs to 15 residues. V was cut by 2 bases and J by 0 bases, with 10 bases left in between. The CDR3 reads CASSLRQAMNTEAFF. CDR3 DNA, as far as it was read: TGTGCCAGCAGCTTAAGGCAGGCGATGAACACTGAA.

This clone has at least ten counts. From the germline J gene comes the end of the CDR3, since the read stops 3 residues before it. The genes are TRBV20-1 and TRBJ1-1; 7 bases are shared with TRBD1. Germline CDR1 reads DFQATT; CDR2 reads SNEGSKA (reference sequence). The CDR3 covers 13 residues. The V and J ends lost 5 bases and 4 bases, in that order; junction bases with no gene match: 7. This CDR3 reads CSAPDRLGTEAFF. CDR3 bases read: TGCAGTGCTCCGGACAGGTTGGGCACTGAA.

This clone has at least ten counts. The CDR3 end falls 3 residues outside the read, so it is completed with the germline J gene. The chain is built from TRBV5-1 and TRBJ1-5, with 8 bases that match TRBD1. The V gene's germline CDR1 is SGHRS and CDR2 YFSETQ. V dropped 0 bases and J dropped 1; count of bases not matched to a gene: 3. The CDR3 is made up of 16 amino acids. The CDR3 region is CASSLGGQGSNQPQHF. The DNA read from the CDR3 is TGCGCCAGCAGCTTGGGAGGACAGGGCAGCAATCAGCCC.

This clone was counted ten times or more. This CDR3 reads CASSLFGQGNEQFF. The sequenced part of the CDR3 DNA is TGTGCCAGCAGCTTGTTTGGTCAGGGCAATGAG. V is TRBV5-5 and J is TRBJ2-1; D is perhaps TRBD1 (5 bases). The CDR3 end is not reached by the read, which stops 3 residues before it; the germline J gene fills it in. Germline CDR1 reads SGHKS; CDR2 reads YYEKEE (reference sequence). The CDR3 consists of 14 residues. With 1 base removed from V and 6 bases from J, the gap between germline ends came to 11 bases.

Concerning this clone itself: The read halts 3 residues ahead of the CDR3 end, with the missing end drawn from the germline J gene. This chain links TRBV2 with TRBJ2-7; D perhaps matches TRBD2 (6 bases). There are 14 residues in the CDR3. Germline V gene sequence: CDR1 SNHLY, CDR2 FYNNEI. The germline V and J ends were trimmed by 7 bases and 4 bases, with 17 bases remaining between them. CDR3 bases read: TGTGCCAGCACTTCACCCGGGGGAGGTTACGAG. Its protein product is CASTSPGGGYE. The whole CDR3 reads CASTSPGGGYEQYF.

This clone was counted ten times or more. Read data end 3 residues before the CDR3 end; the end is taken from the germline J gene. The rearrangement links TRBV6-1 to TRBJ1-5; D perhaps matches TRBD1 (6 bases). The CDR3 loop spans 16 amino acids. V lost 1 base and J lost 7, with 17 bases in between. The germline V gene encodes CDR1 MNHNS and CDR2 SASEGT. The CDR3 spells CASSEVEQGKNQPQHF. CDR3 DNA (partial): TGTGCCAGCAGTGAAGTTGAACAGGGCAAGAACCAGCCC.

There are many counts of this clone. CDR3 DNA (partial): TGTGCCAGCAGCGCCCGTCCCGGTGAA. It codes for CASSARPGE. The whole CDR3 is CASSARPGELFF. The chain combines TRBV11-2 with TRBJ1-4; D unresolved. The CDR3 end lies 3 residues beyond the end of the read and is filled in from the germline J gene. Per germline, CDR1 SGHAT and CDR2 FQNNGV. The CDR3 extends over 12 amino acids.

This clone showed up many times. The read ends 3 residues early relative to the CDR3; the germline J gene fills the gap. The chain employs TRBV16 and TRBJ1-4; no firm D call. This CDR3 is built from 12 residues. Germline V gives CDR1 KGHSY, CDR2 FQNENV. Trimming shortened V by 2 bases and J by 8 bases, and 6 bases separated the two germline ends. The part of the CDR3 DNA that was read is TGTGCCAGCAGCCAACGGTCCGAAAAA. Translated, it gives CASSQRSEK. The whole CDR3 sequence is CASSQRSEKLFF.

This clone was picked up many times. With the read ending 3 residues before the CDR3 end, the germline J gene is used to fill in that end. The V call is TRBV7-6, the J call TRBJ1-2, with 10 bases lining up with TRBD1. Germline trimming cut 5 bases from V and 5 bases from J; bases unmatched to any gene: 8. The CDR3 consists of 15 residues. The germline gives CDR1 SGHVS, CDR2 FNYEAQ. The CDR3 loop is CASSPPGQGNYGYTF. The covered CDR3 bases are TGTGCCAGCAGCCCTCCGGGACAGGGGAATTATGGC.

There are many counts of this clone. With the read ending 3 residues before the CDR3 end, the germline J gene is used to fill in that end. This sequence joins TRBV9 and TRBJ2-2, with a tentative D call TRBD1 (7 bases). V was trimmed by 0 bases and J by 4 bases, leaving 10 bases between them. This CDR3 contains 15 residues. Germline assignment: CDR1 SGDLS and CDR2 YYNGEE. CDR3 residues: CASSVGQGGTGELFF. CDR3 bases read: TGTGCCAGCAGCGTAGGCCAGGGGGGCACCGGGGAG.